What follows is one T cell receptor (beta chain) and its context. This specimen comes from a study of blood T cells in healthy people across ages. Combining a sample-barcoded 5' primer with a J-beta primer mix, a second PCR ran for roughly 7 to 11 cycles. TCRdb reanalysed the 5' RACE reads using MiXCR and keeps one entry per CDR3 protein. The sample shows 1.6 million or so distinct CDR3 sequences, 34% of them seen only once. V shed 5 bases and J 2 bases; nucleotides not matched to a gene: 11. The CDR3 is made up of 16 amino acids. The V and J genes are TRBV12-3 or TRBV12-4 and TRBJ2-7, with TRBD1 matching over 8 bases. The TCR was taken from a woman in her 30s in good health. Material for sequencing was blood. The CDR3 DNA reads as TGTGCCAGCAGTCCTACCTACGGACAGGGACCCTACGAGCAGTACTTC. Amino acid sequence: CASSPTYGQGPYEQYF.